This T cell receptor (beta chain) was obtained from a study of a mutant IDH1 vaccine in newly diagnosed glioma. Overall study: All eight of the vaccinations patients received fell in weeks 1, 3, 5, 7, 11, 15, 19 and 23. Vaccines were first given 4-6 weeks after radiotherapy alone, or with temozolomide cycles.

TCRdb's table, derived via immunoSEQ multiplex PCR, lists solely in-frame clones and lacks some. The repertoire holds 35,000 to 40,000 clones, with approximately 80% as singletons. Time point specified: week 23, last vaccination. Vaccinated patients received 300 ug of mutant IDH1 20-mer peptide per dose, with topical imiquimod. Turning to this clone: Its antigen is still unknown.

Trimming cost V 1 base and J 6 bases, with 12 bases left between them. This CDR3 has 14 amino acids. Per germline, CDR1 SGHVS and CDR2 FQNEAQ. The sample consisted of PBMCs, taken from a glioma patient whose treatment included an IDH1 peptide vaccine. The J gene is TRBJ1-2, the V gene TRBV7-8; tentatively, D is TRBD1 (6 bases). This TCR derives from a man in his forties or fifties with glioma. CDR3 residues: CASSLGGARNGYTF. Here the CDR3 DNA reads TGTGCCAGCAGCTTAGGGGGGGCGCGAAATGGCTACACCTTC.